These T cell receptor beta chains were read from a single sample in a study of PD-1 blockade in classical Hodgkin lymphoma. Clones were sequenced by immunoSEQ multiplex PCR, and TCRdb holds only the in-frame ones, with some missing. The sample consists of 15,000 to 20,000 clones, approximately 87% of them appearing once. This material consisted of CD4+ T cells from blood, taken before the fourth cycle of nivolumab. The receptor source for this set is a human donor with classical Hodgkin lymphoma. Both conserved end residues are part of each CDR3. The D gene is left open where the match is weak. A row's size may be missing; if present it is once, few, many or a size class.

d_call,clone_size,v_call,j_call,cdr3_nt,cdr3_aa
-,-,TRBV7-9,TRBJ2-2,TGTGCCAGCAGCTTAGCGGGTGGGGGCTACGGAACCGGGGAGCTGTTTTTT,CASSLAGGGYGTGELFF
TRBD2,-,TRBV6-5,TRBJ2-7,TGTGCCAGCAGTTACTCCCCTAGCGGGATCTACGAGCAGTACTTC,CASSYSPSGIYEQYF
TRBD2,-,TRBV27,TRBJ2-1,TGTGCCAGCAGTAAAATTAGCGGGAGCCGATACAATGAGCAGTTCTTC,CASSKISGSRYNEQFF
-,-,TRBV5-6,TRBJ2-5,TGTGCCAGCAGCTGGCGGGAGACCCAGTACTTC,CASSWRETQYF
TRBD2,-,TRBV19,TRBJ2-2,TGTGCCAGTAGAAGACTAGCGGGAGACGCCGGGGAGCTGTTTTTT,CASRRLAGDAGELFF
TRBD1,-,TRBV5-1,TRBJ2-3,TGCGCCAGCAGCCCGGACAGGGGTTCAGATACGCAGTTTTTT,CASSPDRGSDTQFF
TRBD2,-,TRBV11-3,TRBJ2-2,TGTGCCAGCAGCTTAGGGGGACTAGCGGCGAACACCGGGGAGCTGTTTTTT,CASSLGGLAANTGELFF
-,few,TRBV29-1,TRBJ2-3,TGCAGCGTTGGGACATCTGGAGGTACGCAGTATTTT,CSVGTSGGTQYF
TRBD2,-,TRBV7-9,TRBJ2-1,TGTGCCAGCAGCCCGATGGGGGGGTCTAGCGGGAGGCTCAATGAGCAGTTCTTC,CASSPMGGSSGRLNEQFF
TRBD1,once,TRBV7-9,TRBJ2-1,TGTGCCAGCAGCTCTACGACAGGGGGTGAGCAGTTCTTC,CASSSTTGGEQFF
-,-,TRBV19,TRBJ1-1,TGTGCCAGTAGTACGAACTCCAACACTGAAGCTTTCTTT,CASSTNSNTEAFF
-,few,TRBV6-1,TRBJ2-7,TGTGCCAGCAGTGCCGCTCAGTACTTC,CASSAAQYF
-,few,TRBV19,TRBJ1-1,TGTGCCAGTAGTATCCAGGGTGGCACTGAAGCTTTCTTT,CASSIQGGTEAFF
-,once,TRBV6-6,TRBJ2-2,TGTGCCAGCAAAAACGGCCTATTCGGGAACACCGGGGAGCTGTTTTTT,CASKNGLFGNTGELFF
-,-,TRBV4-1,TRBJ2-5,TGCGCCAGCAGCCAAGAAACTGCATGGACCCAGTACTTC,CASSQETAWTQYF
TRBD1,once,TRBV6-4,TRBJ1-1,TGTGCCGGAAGAGAAGACAGGGTCTGGGACACTGAAGCTTTCTTT,CAGREDRVWDTEAFF
TRBD2,-,TRBV4-2,TRBJ2-1,TGTGCCAGCAGCCAAGATAACAGTGCGGGAGGGTACAATGAGCAGTTCTTC,CASSQDNSAGGYNEQFF
-,few,TRBV7-8,TRBJ2-5,TGTGCCAGCAGCTTGGGACCACAAGAGACCCAGTACTTC,CASSLGPQETQYF
-,-,TRBV6-5,TRBJ2-6,TGTGCCAGCAGCTACGGACGGGGTTCTGGGGCCAACGTCCTGACTTTC,CASSYGRGSGANVLTF
TRBD2,-,TRBV23-1,TRBJ2-7,TGCGCCAGCAGTCATAGCGGGTTTAGCTCCTACGAGCAGTACTTC,CASSHSGFSSYEQYF
-,-,TRBV6-6,TRBJ2-3,TGTGCCAGCAGGATAGACCATCTGGATACGCAGTATTTT,CASRIDHLDTQYF
TRBD2,-,TRBV30,TRBJ2-3,TGTGCCTGGACTCAACGGGGGAGGGAGCGTACGCAGTATTTT,CAWTQRGRERTQYF
-,once,TRBV28,TRBJ1-6,TGTGCCAGCAGTTTATCGAATTCACCCCTCCACTTT,CASSLSNSPLHF
-,-,TRBV18,TRBJ1-3,TGTGCCAGCTCACCAGGCGGCGTTTCTGGTGGAAACACCATATATTTT,CASSPGGVSGGNTIYF
TRBD2,-,TRBV7-7,TRBJ2-1,TGTGCCAGCAGCCACAGCGGGAGCGATGAGCAGTTCTTC,CASSHSGSDEQFF
-,once,TRBV11-1,TRBJ2-3,TGTGCCAGCAGCTTGGGGCGGTATGAGGCGCAGTATTTT,CASSLGRYEAQYF
TRBD1,-,TRBV4-2,TRBJ1-6,TGTGCCAGCAGCCAAGATCAGGGGACAGAATCACCCCTCCACTTT,CASSQDQGTESPLHF
TRBD1,-,TRBV6-6,TRBJ1-5,TGTGCCAGCAGGACAGGGGTAATCAATCAGCCCCAGCATTTT,CASRTGVINQPQHF
TRBD2,-,TRBV18,TRBJ2-1,TGTGCCAGCTCACGGACTAGCGGGAGGGATGAGCAGTTCTTC,CASSRTSGRDEQFF
-,once,TRBV6-1,TRBJ2-1,TGTGCCAGCAGTGAAGGGGGTGAGCAGTTCTTC,CASSEGGEQFF
TRBD2,-,TRBV7-9,TRBJ2-5,TGTGCCAGCAGCTTATCCCGACTAGCGGGGGAGACCCAGTACTTC,CASSLSRLAGETQYF
TRBD2,-,TRBV28,TRBJ2-1,TGTGCCAGCAGTTTAGGTGCTAGCGGGAGAGGCGAGCAGTTCTTC,CASSLGASGRGEQFF
-,once,TRBV15,TRBJ1-6,TGTGCCACCAGCAGAGAGGCAGGATGGAATTCACCCCTCCACTTT,CATSREAGWNSPLHF
TRBD1,-,TRBV7-9,TRBJ2-7,TGTGCCAGCAGCTTAGCTGTCGGACAGGGGGCCTACGAGCAGTACTTC,CASSLAVGQGAYEQYF
TRBD1,-,TRBV7-9,TRBJ1-4,TGTGCCAGCAGCCCGGGACAGGGACAAAGGGCAACTAATGAAAAACTGTTTTTT,CASSPGQGQRATNEKLFF
-,-,TRBV21-1,TRBJ2-7,TGTGCCAGCAGCTCCCAAGGGTACTCCTACGAGCAGTACTTC,CASSSQGYSYEQYF
TRBD2,-,TRBV25-1,TRBJ2-3,TGTGCCAGCAGTGGACTAGCGGGAGGCGTAGATACGCAGTATTTT,CASSGLAGGVDTQYF
TRBD2,-,TRBV7-9,TRBJ2-1,TGTGCCAGCAGACCACTTAGACTAGCGGGAGTGAGTGAGCAGTTCTTC,CASRPLRLAGVSEQFF
-,-,TRBV19,TRBJ2-3,TGTGCCAGTAGAGACATGGGACGGGCAGATACGCAGTATTTT,CASRDMGRADTQYF
-,-,TRBV5-1,TRBJ2-3,TGCGCCAGCAGATGGGACCGAGACACAGATACGCAGTATTTT,CASRWDRDTDTQYF
-,few,TRBV11-1,TRBJ2-7,TGTGCCAGCAGCCTTGGACCCCAGAGGCAGTACTTC,CASSLGPQRQYF
-,-,TRBV25-1,TRBJ1-2,TGTGCCAGCAGGGGTAGGGGAGCTAACTATGGCTACACCTTC,CASRGRGANYGYTF
-,once,TRBV6-1,TRBJ1-2,TGTGCCAGCAGTCAGACCGAGGGCTATGGCTACACCTTC,CASSQTEGYGYTF
-,few,TRBV6-1,TRBJ2-7,TGTGCCAGCAGTGAAGCCCCCGAGCAGTACTTC,CASSEAPEQYF
TRBD1,few,TRBV30,TRBJ1-2,TGTGCCTGGAGTCCCGGAGACAGGGGCTATGGCTACACCTTC,CAWSPGDRGYGYTF
TRBD2,-,TRBV6-4,TRBJ2-1,TGTGCCAGCAGTCACCTAGCGGGAGATATATACAATGAGCAGTTCTTC,CASSHLAGDIYNEQFF
-,once,TRBV27,TRBJ2-3,TGTGCCAGTGACCGGGGAGATACGCAGTATTTT,CASDRGDTQYF
TRBD2,-,TRBV10-2,TRBJ2-1,TGCGCCAGCAGCAGAGGGCGGGAGGGGAGTGAGCAGTTCTTC,CASSRGREGSEQFF
TRBD2,-,TRBV6-1,TRBJ2-7,TGTGCCAGCAGTGTAACGGGGGGGGAGGCCTACGAGCAGTACTTC,CASSVTGGEAYEQYF
TRBD2,once,TRBV6-1,TRBJ2-7,TGTGCCAGCAGTGAGACTAGCGGGTCCATCGAGCAGTACTTC,CASSETSGSIEQYF
-,-,TRBV19,TRBJ2-4,TGTGCCAGCAACCGGGAAAACATTCAGTACTTC,CASNRENIQYF
TRBD2,-,TRBV28,TRBJ2-7,TGTGCCAGCACTCTTAGCGGGAGGACCCACGAGCAGTACTTC,CASTLSGRTHEQYF
TRBD2,-,TRBV9,TRBJ2-7,TGTGCCAGCAGCGTAGGACTAGCAGGCTCCTACGAGCAGTACTTC,CASSVGLAGSYEQYF
-,-,TRBV2,TRBJ2-7,TGTGCCAGCTGGGACGGATACGAGCAGTACTTC,CASWDGYEQYF
TRBD1,-,TRBV30,TRBJ2-3,TGTGCCTGCGCAGGGGGCGCCGGGACAGATACGCAGTATTTT,CACAGGAGTDTQYF
TRBD2,few,TRBV7-9,TRBJ2-7,TGTGCCAGCAGCTTAGCCCTAGCGGGAGGTGGCAGTAGCTCCTACGAGCAGTACTTC,CASSLALAGGGSSSYEQYF
-,-,TRBV6-6,TRBJ1-4,TGTGCCAGCAGCTGGACCGGAGAAAAACTGTTTTTT,CASSWTGEKLFF
TRBD2,-,TRBV19,TRBJ2-2,TGTGCCAGTAGCACCGCGGGAGGGTACACCGGGGAGCTGTTTTTT,CASSTAGGYTGELFF